These 15 T cell receptor beta chains were all obtained from the same sample, sequenced in a study of CD8+CD57+ T cells in acquired aplastic anemia. The template used for profiling TCR beta VDJ and CDR3 was genomic DNA. TCRdb re-called the reads with MiXCR, one entry per CDR3 protein. The sample carries 150,000 to 200,000 distinct CDR3 sequences, roughly 50% recorded once. Patients who underwent sequencing had shown CD8+CD57+ cell expansion by flow cytometry. Sequenced: sorted CD4+, CD8+, or CD8+CD57+ T cells (not recorded which) from PBMCs. The receptors derive from a human donor with aplastic anemia.

The gene calls are TRBV4-1 and TRBJ2-4, with 10 nucleotides matching TRBD1. The CDR3 runs to 16 residues. J lost 11 bases, V lost 3 bases, and 13 bases had no gene match. Looked up from germline, CDR1 is MGHRA and CDR2 is YSYEKL. CDR3: CASSHGGGQGISVQYF. The CDR3 DNA sequence: TGCGCCAGCAGCCATGGCGGGGGACAGGGGATTAGCGTTCAGTACTTC.

The rearrangement links TRBV7-6 to TRBJ1-6, with 12 bases that match TRBD1. J gave up 9 bases and V 1 base, and 1 base lay outside the gene matches. This CDR3 has 15 amino acids. Per germline, CDR1 SGHVS and CDR2 FNYEAQ. The CDR3 loop is CASSLGDRGLSPLHF. DNA for the CDR3: TGTGCCAGCAGCTTAGGGGACAGGGGGCTTTCACCCCTCCACTTT.

This clonotype was seen at least ten times. The chain joins TRBV19 to TRBJ2-1; 11 bases line up with TRBD2. After removal of 5 bases from V and 5 bases from J, the junction contained 5 bases not matched to a gene. CDR3 size: 15 residues. The germline V gene has CDR1 LNHDA and CDR2 SQIVND (reference sequence). The CDR3 nucleotides are TGTGCCAGTAGTTTACTAGCGGGGGCCCACAATGAGCAGTTCTTC. The encoded protein is CASSLLAGAHNEQFF.

A word on this clonotype: A much larger clone lies one base from this, so it may be a read error. V is TRBV5-1 and J is TRBJ2-5, with 7 bases lining up with TRBD2. This CDR3 has 14 amino acids. Germline loops: CDR1 SGHRS, CDR2 YFSETQ. The CDR3 protein is CASNLVEGGETQYF. Here the CDR3 DNA reads TGCGCCAGCAACTTGGTGGAGGGAGGGGAGACCCAGTACTTC.

This clonotype was counted ten times or more. The chain recombines TRBV6-6 with TRBJ2-6; weak D call: TRBD2 (7 bases). Germline CDR1 and CDR2: MNHNY and SVGAGI (reference sequence). The CDR3 is 15 amino acids. V dropped 7 bases and J dropped 4 bases, with 14 bases sitting between them. The CDR3, as DNA: TGTGCCAGCACTTGGGAGGGGGTAGGGGCCAACGTCCTGACTTTC. Translated, it gives CASTWEGVGANVLTF.

This rearrangement joins TRBV5-1 to TRBJ2-7, with 11 nucleotides matching TRBD2. The CDR3 has 14 residues. With 4 bases clipped from V and 2 bases from J, the junction kept 2 bases outside the gene matches. From germline, CDR1 is SGHRS and CDR2 YFSETQ. As DNA, the CDR3 is TGCGCCAGCAGCCCGGGACTAGCGGCCTACGAGCAGTACGTC. Protein: CASSPGLAAYEQYV.

This chain connects TRBV16 to TRBJ2-1; D gene ambiguous. The CDR3 is made up of 11 amino acids. Per the germline V gene, CDR1 is KGHSY and CDR2 is FQNENV. V was pared by 3 bases and J by 10 bases, with 7 bases between. This CDR3 is CASSQVHEQFF. For the CDR3, the DNA is TGTGCCAGCAGCCAGGTACACGAGCAGTTCTTC.

At least ten counts were recorded for this clonotype. This chain links TRBV29-1 with TRBJ2-2; D possibly corresponds to TRBD2 (5 bases). Germline V gene sequence: CDR1 SQVTM, CDR2 ANQGSEA. Trimming left V 7 bases short and J 3 bases short, with 6 bases between. This CDR3 contains 11 residues. CDR3 sequence (DNA): TGCAGCGGGGGAGACACCGGGGAGCTGTTTTTT. This encodes CSGGDTGELFF.

The J gene is TRBJ2-5, the V gene TRBV14, with TRBD2 matching 9 bases. The CDR3 length is 16 residues. V shed 3 bases and J 1 base; nucleotides not matched to a gene: 6. The germline V gene has CDR1 SGHDN and CDR2 FVKESK. The CDR3 reads CASSHLAGKSQETQYF. The CDR3 coding sequence is TGTGCCAGCAGCCACCTAGCGGGAAAAAGCCAAGAGACCCAGTACTTC.

The sample holds many counts of this clonotype. This chain uses TRBV24-1 with TRBJ1-2; possibly TRBD1 for D (5 bases). The V gene's germline CDR1 is KGHDR and CDR2 SFDVKD. V lost 0 bases and J 7 bases, leaving 11 bases between the germline ends. The CDR3 spans 14 residues. CDR3 DNA: TGTGCCACCAGTGATTTGCAAGGGGATCGTGGCTACACCTTC. Translation gives CATSDLQGDRGYTF.

A remark on this clonotype: This may come from a read error, since a much larger clone is one base off. V is TRBV9 and J is TRBJ2-1, with TRBD2 matching over 10 bases. The CDR3 has 15 amino acids. CDR1 and CDR2 from the germline V gene are SGDLS and YYNGEE. The CDR3, as DNA: TGTGCCGGCAGCGGGGGAGGACTAGCGGAGTATGAGCAGTTCTTC. Translating it yields CAGSGGGLAEYEQFF.

About this clonotype itself: One end of the junction is discordant with germline, which a read error may explain. The rearrangement joins TRBV10-3 to TRBJ1-6; TRBD1 is a possible D gene (5 bases). The CDR3 totals 15 residues. Germline V gene sequence: CDR1 ENHRY, CDR2 SYGVKD. CDR3 nucleotides: TGTGCCAGCAGTGCCCGGACATCCTATAATTCACCCCTCCACTTT. Translating it yields CASSARTSYNSPLHF.

The chain carries TRBV19 and TRBJ1-1; D unresolved. The CDR3 is made up of 14 amino acids. The germline gives CDR1 LNHDA, CDR2 SQIVND (reference sequence). Trimming stripped 3 bases from V and 0 bases from J, with 8 bases between. As DNA, the CDR3 is TGTGCCAGTAGTATTGTGAGCATGAACACTGAAGCTTTCTTT. Translating gives CASSIVSMNTEAFF.

At least ten counts were recorded for this clonotype. The chain has TRBV20-1 and TRBJ2-3; 13 nucleotides match TRBD2. This CDR3 spans 16 amino acids. The V and J ends lost 3 bases and 5 bases, in that order; junction bases with no gene match: 8. Germline values: CDR1 DFQATT, CDR2 SNEGSKA (reference sequence). The CDR3 sequence is CSASPGLAGAGDTQYF. The CDR3 bases are TGCAGTGCTAGCCCCGGACTAGCGGGAGCCGGAGATACGCAGTATTTT.

This chain joins TRBV20-1 and TRBJ2-1; 12 bases are a match to TRBD2. This CDR3 is built from 14 residues. From germline, CDR1 is DFQATT and CDR2 SNEGSKA (reference sequence). Trimming took 4 bases from V and 9 from J; bases not matched to a gene: 7. The CDR3 DNA sequence: TGCAGTGCTACCCGGCCTAGCGGGGGGGGTGAGCAGTTCTTC. The encoded protein is CSATRPSGGGEQFF.